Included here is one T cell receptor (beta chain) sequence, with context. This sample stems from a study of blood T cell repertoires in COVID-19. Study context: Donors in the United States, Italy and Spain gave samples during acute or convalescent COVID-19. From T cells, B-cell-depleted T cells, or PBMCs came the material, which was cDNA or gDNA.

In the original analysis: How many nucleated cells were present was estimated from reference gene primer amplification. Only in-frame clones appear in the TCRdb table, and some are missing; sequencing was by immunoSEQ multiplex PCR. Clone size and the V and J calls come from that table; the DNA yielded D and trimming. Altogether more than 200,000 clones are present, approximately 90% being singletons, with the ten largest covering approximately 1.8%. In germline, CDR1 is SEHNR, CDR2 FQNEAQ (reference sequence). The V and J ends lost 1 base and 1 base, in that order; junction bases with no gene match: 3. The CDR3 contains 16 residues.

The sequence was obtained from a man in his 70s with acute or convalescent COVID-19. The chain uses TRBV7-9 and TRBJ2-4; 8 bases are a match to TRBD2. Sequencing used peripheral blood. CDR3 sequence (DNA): TGTGCCAGCAGCTTAGGTAGCGGGACTGCCAAAAACATTCAGTACTTC. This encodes CASSLGSGTAKNIQYF.